This T cell receptor beta chain was documented in a study of control samples from healthy donors and cancer patients. Germline assignment: CDR1 DFQATT and CDR2 SNEGSKA (reference sequence). The CDR3 is 11 amino acids. Trimming removed 6 bases at V and 1 base at J, with 6 bases between. Method: immunoSEQ multiplex PCR; TCRdb's copy keeps in-frame clones and lacks some. The sample lists roughly 26,000 clones, about 82% occurring once. The chain uses TRBV20-1 and TRBJ1-1; D gene unclear. Sequences were obtained from PBMCs. The receptor comes from a woman aged 60-75 years with head and neck cancer. The CDR3 DNA reads TGCAGTGCCCCGGGGAACACTGAAGCTTTCTTT. This encodes CSAPGNTEAFF.